These 4 T cell receptor beta chains share one sample of origin, sequenced in a study of T cell responses to AZD1222 COVID-19 vaccine. Generated by immunoSEQ multiplex PCR, the TCRdb table keeps only in-frame clones and is missing some. The data contain about 140,000 clones, about 90% of them singletons. Specimen: peripheral blood, collected on day 0 of AZD1222 vaccination. These receptors all stem from an adult in good health.

The chain couples TRBV7-6 to TRBJ2-2; tentatively, D is TRBD1 or TRBD2 (5 bases each). Germline assignment: CDR1 SGHVS and CDR2 FNYEAQ. Trimming stripped 5 bases from V and 2 bases from J, with 15 bases between. This CDR3 is 16 amino acids long. The CDR3 bases are TGTGCCAGCAGCCCCGTTTACGGGACCAACACCGGGGAGCTGTTTTTT. Translated, it gives CASSPVYGTNTGELFF.

V is TRBV5-1 and J is TRBJ2-1, with 7 nucleotides matching TRBD2. The CDR3 totals 15 residues. CDR1 is SGHRS, CDR2 YFSETQ, per germline. The V and J ends lost 0 bases and 5 bases, in that order; junction bases with no gene match: 5. The CDR3 region is CASSLAPSGDNEQFF. The CDR3 DNA follows: TGCGCCAGCAGCTTGGCTCCTAGCGGAGACAATGAGCAGTTCTTC.

The chain employs TRBV5-1 and TRBJ2-1; 8 bases line up with TRBD2. The CDR3 has 14 amino acids. CDR1 is SGHRS, CDR2 YFSETQ, per germline. Losses at the gene ends were 10 bases for V and 7 bases for J; bases not matched to a gene: 13. CDR3 nucleotides: TGCGCCCCGGAGAAGCGGGAGAAAGTAAATGAGCAGTTCTTC. It specifies CAPEKREKVNEQFF.

This clone was counted a single time. This chain joins TRBV6-4 and TRBJ2-1, with TRBD2 matching 13 bases. Trimming removed 5 bases from V and 10 bases from J; junction bases left unmatched: 8. The CDR3 sequence is 15 residues long. The germline V gene has CDR1 MRHNA and CDR2 SNTAGT. DNA for the CDR3: TGTGCCAGCAGTAGACTAGCGGGGGGACTCGGGGAGCAGTTCTTC. Its protein product is CASSRLAGGLGEQFF.